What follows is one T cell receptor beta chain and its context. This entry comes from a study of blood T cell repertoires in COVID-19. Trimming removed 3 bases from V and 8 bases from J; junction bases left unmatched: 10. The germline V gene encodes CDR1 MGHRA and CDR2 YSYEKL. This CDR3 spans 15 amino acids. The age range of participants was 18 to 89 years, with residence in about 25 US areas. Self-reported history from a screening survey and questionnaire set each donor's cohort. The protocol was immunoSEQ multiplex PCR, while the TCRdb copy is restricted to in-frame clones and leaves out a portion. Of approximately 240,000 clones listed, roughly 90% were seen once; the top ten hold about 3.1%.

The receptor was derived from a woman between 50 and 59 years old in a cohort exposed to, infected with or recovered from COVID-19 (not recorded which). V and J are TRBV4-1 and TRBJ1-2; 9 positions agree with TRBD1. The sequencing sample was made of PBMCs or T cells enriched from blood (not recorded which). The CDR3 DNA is TGCGCCAGCAGCCAGAGGGACAGGGAATTGGAAGGCTACACCTTC. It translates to CASSQRDRELEGYTF.